The 27 T cell receptor beta chains presented below share a single source sample, sequenced in a study of T cells in Graves' hyperthyroidism and ophthalmopathy. TCR beta CDR3 regions were amplified from RNA. During a first-round RT-PCR of the TCR CDR3, the HTBI primer set was used. Each CDR3 protein is one row after TCRdb ran MiXCR on the multiplex PCR reads. The top ten hold about 25% of the sample, which has 95,000 to 100,000 distinct CDR3 sequences, under 65% seen once. Specimen: blood. The receptors were gathered from a woman between 40 and 50 years old with Graves' hyperthyroidism.

A single count supports this clonotype. A read error may explain this, as a much larger clone is one base away. This likely comes from a read error, as the CDR3 has no conserved phenylalanine or tryptophan at its end. The rearrangement links TRBV4-1 to TRBJ2-5; TRBD2 agrees at 8 bases. CDR1 is MGHRA and CDR2 is YSYEKL in the germline V gene. The CDR3 is 13 amino acids. The ends lost 6 bases at V and 4 bases at J; junction bases unmatched: 4. CDR3 sequence (DNA): TGCGCCAGCAGTTACAGCGGGAGAGAGACCCAGTACCTC. Amino acids: CASSYSGRETQYL.

This clonotype was observed a single time. The chain joins TRBV11-2 to TRBJ1-1; 8 bases agree with TRBD1. Trimming removed 1 base from V and 2 bases from J; junction bases left unmatched: 6. Germline V gene sequence: CDR1 SGHAT, CDR2 FQNNGV. This CDR3 spans 16 amino acids. Here the CDR3 DNA reads TGTGCCAGCAGCTTAGCCAGTACAGGGGGAAACACTGAAGCTTTCTTT. This codes for CASSLASTGGNTEAFF.

This clonotype has only one observation. A read error is possible here, since a much larger clone lies one base away. This chain connects TRBV4-1 to TRBJ2-7, with no clear D. Looked up from germline, CDR1 is MGHRA and CDR2 is YSYEKL. The CDR3 sequence is 13 residues long. The chain's CDR3 is CTSSQEDIYEQYF. The DNA of the CDR3 is TGCACCAGCAGCCAAGAGGATATCTACGAGCAGTACTTC.

Regarding this clonotype: This may arise from a read error, as a much more abundant clone is one base away. The chain has TRBV7-8 and TRBJ2-6; D is unresolved. CDR1 and CDR2 from the germline V gene are SGHVS and FQNEAQ. The CDR3 totals 14 residues. V was clipped by 4 bases and J by 0 bases, with 4 bases between them. The CDR3 region is CASSSNSGANVLTF. CDR3 sequence (DNA): TGTGCCAGCAGCTCCAACTCTGGGGCCAACGTCCTGACTTTC.

This clonotype was seen ten or more times. The chain uses TRBV19 and TRBJ1-3; 9 bases line up with TRBD1. Germline trimming cut 6 bases from V and 7 bases from J; bases unmatched to any gene: 10. The germline V gene has CDR1 LNHDA and CDR2 SQIVND (reference sequence). The CDR3 loop spans 15 amino acids. Written as DNA, the CDR3 is TGTGCCAGTAGCCCGACCGGGACAGGGCTCAACACCATATATTTT. Translating gives CASSPTGTGLNTIYF. The whole variable domain, filled in from reference TRBV19 and TRBJ1-3, reads DGGITQSPKYLFRKEGQNVTLSCEQNLNHDAMYWYRQDPGQGLRLIYYSQIVNDFQKGDIAEGYSVSREKKESFPLTVTSAQKNPTAFYLCASSPTGTGLNTIYFGEGSWLTVV.

About this clonotype itself: A much larger clone is a single base away; this may be a read error. The V and J genes are TRBV7-3 and TRBJ2-2; TRBD2 matches at 8 bases. CDR1 and CDR2 from the germline V gene are SGHTA and FQGTGA. The CDR3 loop spans 13 amino acids. Here the CDR3 reads CTSTIGGAGELFF. The CDR3, as DNA: TGTACCAGCACTATCGGGGGGGCCGGGGAGCTGTTTTTT.

This clonotype was seen a few times. The V and J genes are TRBV12-3 or TRBV12-4 and TRBJ2-5, with 10 bases that match TRBD2. V lost 3 bases and J lost 7; bases outside the gene matches: 14. The CDR3 covers 17 residues. The CDR3 DNA sequence: TGTGCCAGCAGTTTGCGGACAAGTGGACTAGCGGCAAGGACCCAGTACTTC. Translating gives CASSLRTSGLAARTQYF.

The chain combines TRBV2 with TRBJ2-3; 11 bases align to TRBD2. The J segment lost 5 bases and the V segment lost 6 bases, leaving 7 bases of the junction unmatched. The CDR3 length is 15 residues. The germline V gene has CDR1 SNHLY and CDR2 FYNNEI. The CDR3 DNA is TGTGCCAGCAGCTATAGCGGGAGGGAGGGAGATACGCAGTATTTT. This sequence encodes CASSYSGREGDTQYF. Looking up the rest from reference TRBV2 and TRBJ2-3 gives the full variable domain: EPEVTQTPSHQVTQMGQEVILRCVPISNHLYFYWYRQILGQKVEFLVSFYNNEISEKSEIFDDQFSVERPDGSNFTLKIRSTKLEDSAMYFCASSYSGREGDTQYFGPGTRLTVL.

The CDR3 reads CASSSRGAEDTGELFF. The CDR3 coding sequence is TGTGCCAGCAGTTCCCGTGGAGCGGAAGACACCGGGGAGCTGTTTTTT. The rearrangement links TRBV5-4 to TRBJ2-2; perhaps TRBD2 as D (5 bases). The CDR3 spans 16 residues. Germline CDR1 reads SGHNT; CDR2 reads YYREEE (reference sequence). V was trimmed by 5 bases and J by 3 bases, leaving 17 bases between them.

This clonotype has a count of ten or more. This sequence joins TRBV24-1 and TRBJ1-2; D remains ambiguous. The CDR3 sequence is 12 residues long. The germline CDR1 and CDR2 sequences are KGHDR and SFDVKD. The V and J ends lost 9 bases and 0 bases respectively, with 7 bases between them. CDR3 protein: CATSRTNYGYTF. CDR3 DNA: TGTGCCACCTCTCGAACTAACTATGGCTACACCTTC.

This clonotype is a singleton in its sample. The rearrangement uses TRBV7-9 and TRBJ2-5; 12 bases are a match to TRBD2. Germline V gene lookup returns CDR1 SEHNR and CDR2 FQNEAQ (reference sequence). With 5 bases clipped from V and 0 bases from J, the junction kept 4 bases outside the gene matches. CDR3 length: 16 amino acids. The CDR3 sequence: CASSQLAGGYQETQYF. CDR3 coding DNA: TGTGCCAGCAGCCAACTAGCGGGAGGATACCAAGAGACCCAGTACTTC. The whole variable domain, filled in from reference TRBV7-9 and TRBJ2-5, reads DTGVSQNPRHKITKRGQNVTFRCDPISEHNRLYWYRQTLGQGPEFLTYFQNEAQLEKSRLLSDRFSAERPKGSFSTLEIQRTEQGDSAMYLCASSQLAGGYQETQYFGPGTRLLVL.

This clonotype showed up many times. This chain connects TRBV19 to TRBJ2-2, with a tentative D call TRBD2 (6 bases). Trimming took off 5 bases at V and 1 base at J, with 11 bases between the two ends. Germline V gene sequence: CDR1 LNHDA, CDR2 SQIVND (reference sequence). CDR3 length: 15 residues. The chain's CDR3 is CASSPRAGNTGELFF. In nucleotides, the CDR3 is TGTGCCAGTAGTCCCCGAGCGGGGAACACCGGGGAGCTGTTTTTT.

In this sample, this clonotype turned up many times. The J gene is TRBJ2-5, the V gene TRBV7-9; 11 nucleotides line up with TRBD2. The CDR3 runs 15 residues. CDR1 and CDR2 (germline): SEHNR, FQNEAQ (reference sequence). Trimming at V came to 5 bases and at J to 2 bases, leaving 4 bases not matched to a gene. The CDR3 protein is CASSQRLAGQETQYF. The CDR3 DNA sequence: TGTGCCAGCAGCCAAAGACTAGCGGGACAAGAGACCCAGTACTTC.

The chain links TRBV10-3 to TRBJ1-5; no clear D gene. The CDR3 has 12 residues. CDR1 is ENHRY and CDR2 is SYGVKD in the germline V gene. V lost 4 bases and J lost 5, with 6 bases in between. CDR3 nucleotides: TGTGCCATCAGTGGAGCGGATCAGCCCCAGCATTTT. It yields the protein CAISGADQPQHF.

The rearrangement joins TRBV10-3 to TRBJ2-2, with D possibly TRBD1 on 6 matching bases. CDR3 length: 14 amino acids. From germline, CDR1 is ENHRY and CDR2 SYGVKD. Between the trimmed V and J ends, which lost 8 bases and 2 bases, there was a span of 12 bases. The CDR3 nucleotides are TGTGCCATCCGTCCAGGGGTAAACACCGGGGAGCTGTTTTTT. This encodes CAIRPGVNTGELFF.

This clonotype was recorded at least ten times. This chain joins TRBV7-9 and TRBJ1-4; D is uncertain. Germline CDR1 is SEHNR and CDR2 is FQNEAQ (reference sequence). There are 15 residues in the CDR3. The V end lost 3 bases, the J end lost 0 bases, and 8 bases lay between the germline ends. DNA of the CDR3: TGTGCCAGCAGCTTTGGGGATGCAACTAATGAAAAACTGTTTTTT. It codes for CASSFGDATNEKLFF.

In this sample, this clonotype turned up a few times. The chain combines TRBV28 with TRBJ2-7, with TRBD1 as a possible D gene (5 bases). The CDR3 loop spans 14 amino acids. The V end was cut by 10 bases, the J end by 4 bases, with 20 bases between. Looked up from germline, CDR1 is MDHEN and CDR2 is SYDVKM. CDR3 residues: CATSSDSHGYEQYF. CDR3 coding DNA: TGTGCCACCTCTTCCGACAGCCACGGGTACGAGCAGTACTTC.

The rearrangement uses TRBV6-4 and TRBJ1-1; TRBD1 aligns across 10 bases. V lost 6 bases and J lost 10; bases outside the gene matches: 14. Germline values: CDR1 MRHNA, CDR2 SNTAGT. The CDR3 is 15 amino acids. This CDR3 is CASRTTGGAGPVAFF. The CDR3 DNA is TGTGCCAGCAGGACGACAGGGGGCGCGGGACCTGTAGCTTTCTTT.

In this sample, this clonotype turned up many times. The V call is TRBV19, the J call TRBJ1-1; a weak D match, TRBD1 (5 bases). This CDR3 contains 15 residues. CDR1 and CDR2 from the germline V gene are LNHDA and SQIVND (reference sequence). The V and J ends lost 3 bases and 5 bases respectively, with 16 bases between them. The CDR3 coding sequence is TGTGCCAGTAGTATCGCGGGCGGCACAGGTACTGAAGCTTTCTTT. Amino acids: CASSIAGGTGTEAFF.

This clonotype was recorded many times. The genes are TRBV7-3 and TRBJ1-2, with 9 bases identical to TRBD1. V lost 5 bases to trimming and J lost 8 bases; unmatched junction nucleotides: 6. Germline V lookup: CDR1 SGHTA, CDR2 FQGTGA. This CDR3 contains 13 residues. CDR3 loop: CASSTGTGQGYTF. The CDR3 region has the DNA TGTGCCAGCAGCACCGGGACAGGGCAAGGCTACACCTTC.

This clonotype was seen at least ten times. The junction does not match germline at one end; this may be a read error. V usage is TRBV19 and J usage is TRBJ1-6; D is unclear. The CDR3 consists of 11 residues. Germline V CDR1 and CDR2: LNHDA, SQIVND (reference sequence). The CDR3, as DNA: TGTGCCAGTGGGCGAGAGGGAATCTTCGTCTTT. It encodes CASGREGIFVF.

This clonotype was observed many times. CDR3 in DNA: TGTGCCAGCAGCGTCGGGACAGGGGCGAACAAACTGTTTTTT. Translated, it gives CASSVGTGANKLFF. J is TRBJ1-4 and V is TRBV9; TRBD1 matches 10 bases. Per germline, CDR1 SGDLS and CDR2 YYNGEE. V shed 2 bases and J 11 bases; nucleotides not matched to a gene: 6. The CDR3 covers 14 residues.

This clonotype was seen many times. The gene calls are TRBV20-1 and TRBJ2-5, with D possibly matching TRBD2 (7 bases). The CDR3 length is 17 residues. V gave up 1 base and J gave up 5 bases, with 23 bases separating them. CDR1 DFQATT and CDR2 SNEGSKA come from the germline V gene (reference sequence). This CDR3 is CSARGRRGREPRETQYF. Here the CDR3 DNA reads TGCAGTGCTAGAGGACGCCGGGGGCGGGAGCCTCGGGAGACCCAGTACTTC.

The chain combines TRBV20-1 with TRBJ2-5, with 14 bases fitting TRBD2. The germline V gene encodes CDR1 DFQATT and CDR2 SNEGSKA (reference sequence). This CDR3 is 14 amino acids long. The J segment lost 9 bases and the V segment lost 4 bases, leaving 7 bases of the junction unmatched. In DNA form, the CDR3 reads TGCAGTGCTACGGGACTAGCGGGAGCTGAGGCCCAGTACTTC. Translation: CSATGLAGAEAQYF.

The V call is TRBV20-1, the J call TRBJ1-6; weak D call: TRBD1 (6 bases). This CDR3 has 14 amino acids. Trimming removed 6 bases at V and 7 bases at J, with 16 bases between. CDR1 and CDR2 (germline): DFQATT, SNEGSKA (reference sequence). The CDR3 nucleotides read TGCAGTGCAGGGGGGGGGGCAGGAAATTCACCCCTCCACTTT. This encodes CSAGGGAGNSPLHF.

J is TRBJ2-7 and V is TRBV15; 8 bases align to TRBD2. Germline CDR1 and CDR2: LNHNV and YYDKDF (reference sequence). V lost 1 base and J lost 1; bases outside the gene matches: 3. This CDR3 has 15 amino acids. The CDR3: CATSRAAGASYEQYF. CDR3 DNA: TGTGCCACCAGCAGAGCAGCGGGAGCTTCCTACGAGCAGTACTTC.

The rearrangement links TRBV5-5 to TRBJ1-6; weak D call: TRBD1 (6 bases). CDR1 and CDR2 from the germline V gene are SGHKS and YYEKEE (reference sequence). V was shortened by 5 bases and J by 8 bases, with 17 bases between the two germline ends. The CDR3 contains 15 residues. The CDR3 protein is CASSPSGGGDSPLHF. In DNA, the CDR3 is TGTGCCAGCAGTCCCAGTGGCGGGGGCGATTCACCCCTCCACTTT.